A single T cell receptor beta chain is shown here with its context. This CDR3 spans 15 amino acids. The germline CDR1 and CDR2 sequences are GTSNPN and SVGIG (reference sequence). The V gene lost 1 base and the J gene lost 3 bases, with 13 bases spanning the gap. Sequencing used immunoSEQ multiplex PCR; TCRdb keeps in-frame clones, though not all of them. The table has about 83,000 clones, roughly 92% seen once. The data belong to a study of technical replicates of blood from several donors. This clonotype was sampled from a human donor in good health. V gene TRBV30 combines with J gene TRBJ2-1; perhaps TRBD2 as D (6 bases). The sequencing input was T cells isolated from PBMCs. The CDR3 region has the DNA TGTGCCTGGAGTGCCCCGGGACTGGACTACAATGAGCAGTTCTTC. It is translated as CAWSAPGLDYNEQFF.